This TCR beta chain was identified in a study of early T cells in non-severe SARS-CoV-2 infection. Regarding the study as a whole: Matching results from VDJdb favored anti-spike CD8 responses, leaving private and CD4 specificities undetected.

Each cDNA molecule carried a unique molecular identifier. TCRdb passed the 5' RACE reads through MiXCR, listing each CDR3 protein once. The sample lists approximately 9,100 distinct CDR3 sequences; around 4.8% were seen once. This clonotype has a count of ten or more. The antigen is unknown. Germline V gives CDR1 MNHEY, CDR2 SVGEGT. The CDR3 runs 16 residues. Trimming removed 2 bases from V and 3 bases from J; junction bases left unmatched: 7. Sample: whole blood. This sequence originates from an adult who was a healthcare worker with PCR-confirmed SARS-CoV-2 infection or an uninfected control (not recorded which). The chain recombines TRBV6-2 or TRBV6-3 with TRBJ2-3; 8 bases match TRBD2. The CDR3 DNA reads TGTGCCAGCAGTTACATCGGGAGGGAGGTAACAGATACGCAGTATTTT. Translation gives CASSYIGREVTDTQYF.